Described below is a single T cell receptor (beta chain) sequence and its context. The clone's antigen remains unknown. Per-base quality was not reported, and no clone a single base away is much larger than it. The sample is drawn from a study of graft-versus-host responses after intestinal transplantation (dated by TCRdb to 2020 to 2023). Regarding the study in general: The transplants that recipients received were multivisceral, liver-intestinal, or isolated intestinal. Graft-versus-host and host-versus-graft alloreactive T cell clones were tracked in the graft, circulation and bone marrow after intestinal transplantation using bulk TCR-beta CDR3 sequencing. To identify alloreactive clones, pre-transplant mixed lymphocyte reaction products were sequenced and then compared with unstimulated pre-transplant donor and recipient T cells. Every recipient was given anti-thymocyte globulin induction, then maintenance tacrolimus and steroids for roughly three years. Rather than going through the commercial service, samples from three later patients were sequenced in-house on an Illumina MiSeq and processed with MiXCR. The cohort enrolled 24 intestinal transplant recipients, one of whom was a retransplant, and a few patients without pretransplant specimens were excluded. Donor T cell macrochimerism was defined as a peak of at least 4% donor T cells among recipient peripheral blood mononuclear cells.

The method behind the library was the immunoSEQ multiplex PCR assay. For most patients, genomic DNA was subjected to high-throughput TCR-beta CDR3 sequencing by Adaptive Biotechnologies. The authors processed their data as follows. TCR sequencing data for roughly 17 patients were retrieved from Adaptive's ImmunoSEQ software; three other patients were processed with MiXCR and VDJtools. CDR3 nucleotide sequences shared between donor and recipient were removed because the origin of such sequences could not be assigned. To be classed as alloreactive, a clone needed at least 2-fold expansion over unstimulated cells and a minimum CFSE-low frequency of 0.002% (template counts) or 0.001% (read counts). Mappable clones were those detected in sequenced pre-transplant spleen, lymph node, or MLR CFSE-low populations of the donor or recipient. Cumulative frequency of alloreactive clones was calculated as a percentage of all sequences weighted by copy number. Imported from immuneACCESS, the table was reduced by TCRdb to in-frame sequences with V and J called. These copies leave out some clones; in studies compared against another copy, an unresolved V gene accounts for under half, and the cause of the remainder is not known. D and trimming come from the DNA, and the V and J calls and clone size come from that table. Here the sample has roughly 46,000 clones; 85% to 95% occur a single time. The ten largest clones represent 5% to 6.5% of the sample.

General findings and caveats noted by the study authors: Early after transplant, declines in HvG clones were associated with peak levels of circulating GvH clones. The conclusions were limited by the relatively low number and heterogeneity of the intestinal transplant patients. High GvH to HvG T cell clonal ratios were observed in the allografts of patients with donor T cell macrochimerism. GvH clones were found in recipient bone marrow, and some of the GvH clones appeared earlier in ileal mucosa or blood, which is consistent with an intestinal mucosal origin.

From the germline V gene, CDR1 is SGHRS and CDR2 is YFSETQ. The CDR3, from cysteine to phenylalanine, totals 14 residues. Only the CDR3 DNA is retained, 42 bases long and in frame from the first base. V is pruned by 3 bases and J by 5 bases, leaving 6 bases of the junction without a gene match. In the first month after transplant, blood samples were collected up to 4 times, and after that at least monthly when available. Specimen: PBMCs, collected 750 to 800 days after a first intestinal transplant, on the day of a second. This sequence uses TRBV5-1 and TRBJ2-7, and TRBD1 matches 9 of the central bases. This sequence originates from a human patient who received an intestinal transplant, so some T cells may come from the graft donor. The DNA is TGCGCCAGCAGCTCTGGACAGGGGCGGGACGAGCAGTACTTC. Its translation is CASSSGQGRDEQYF. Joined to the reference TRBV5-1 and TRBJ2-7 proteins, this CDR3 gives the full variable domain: KAGVTQTPRYLIKTRGQQVTLSCSPISGHRSVSWYQQTPGQGLQFLFEYFSETQRNKGNFPGRFSGRQFSNSRSEMNVSTLELGDSALYLCASSSGQGRDEQYFGPGTRLTVT.